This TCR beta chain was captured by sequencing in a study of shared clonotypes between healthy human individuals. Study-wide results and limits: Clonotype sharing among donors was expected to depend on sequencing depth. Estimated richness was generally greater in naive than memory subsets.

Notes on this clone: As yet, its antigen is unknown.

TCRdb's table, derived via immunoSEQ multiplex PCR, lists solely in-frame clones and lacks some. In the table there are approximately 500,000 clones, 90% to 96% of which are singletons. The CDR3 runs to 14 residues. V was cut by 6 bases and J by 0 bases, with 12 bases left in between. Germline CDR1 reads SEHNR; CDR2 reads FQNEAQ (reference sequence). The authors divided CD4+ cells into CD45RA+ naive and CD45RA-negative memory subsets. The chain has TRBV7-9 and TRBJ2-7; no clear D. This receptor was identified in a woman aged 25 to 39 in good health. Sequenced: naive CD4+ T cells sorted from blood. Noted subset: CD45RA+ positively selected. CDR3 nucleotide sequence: TGTGCCAGCAGATCAGCAGGAAGCTCCTACGAGCAGTACTTC. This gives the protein CASRSAGSSYEQYF.